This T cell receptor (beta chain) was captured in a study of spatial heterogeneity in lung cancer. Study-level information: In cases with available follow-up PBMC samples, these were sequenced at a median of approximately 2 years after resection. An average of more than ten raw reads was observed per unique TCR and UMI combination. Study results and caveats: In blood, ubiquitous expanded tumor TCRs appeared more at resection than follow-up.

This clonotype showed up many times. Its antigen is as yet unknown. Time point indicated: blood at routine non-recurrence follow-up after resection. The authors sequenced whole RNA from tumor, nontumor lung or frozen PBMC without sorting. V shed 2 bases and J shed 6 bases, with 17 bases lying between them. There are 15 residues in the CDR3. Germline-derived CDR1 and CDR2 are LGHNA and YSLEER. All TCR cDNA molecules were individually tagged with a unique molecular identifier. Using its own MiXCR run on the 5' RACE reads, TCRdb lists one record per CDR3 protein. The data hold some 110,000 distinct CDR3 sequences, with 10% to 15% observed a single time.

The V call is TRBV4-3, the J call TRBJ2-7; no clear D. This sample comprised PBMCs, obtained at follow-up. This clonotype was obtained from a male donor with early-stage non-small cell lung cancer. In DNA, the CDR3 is TGCGCCAGCAGCCAAAATCAGATCCTTCACGCCGAGCAGTACTTC. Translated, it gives CASSQNQILHAEQYF.